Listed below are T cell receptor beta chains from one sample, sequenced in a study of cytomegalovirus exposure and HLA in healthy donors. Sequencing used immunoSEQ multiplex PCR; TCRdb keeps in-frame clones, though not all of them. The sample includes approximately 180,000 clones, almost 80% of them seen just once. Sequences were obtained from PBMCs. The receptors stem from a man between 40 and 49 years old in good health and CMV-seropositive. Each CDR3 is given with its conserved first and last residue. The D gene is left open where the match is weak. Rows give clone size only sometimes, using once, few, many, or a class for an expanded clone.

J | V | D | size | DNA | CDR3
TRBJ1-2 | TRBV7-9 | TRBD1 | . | TGTGCCAGCAGCATCGACAGGGTTGGCTACACCTTC | CASSIDRVGYTF
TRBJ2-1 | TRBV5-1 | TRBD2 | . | TGCGCCAGCAGCTTGTTGGCTGCTACTAGCGGGACAAATGAGCAGTTCTTC | CASSLLAATSGTNEQFF
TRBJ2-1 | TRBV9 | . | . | TGTGCCAGCAGCGGACGATGGGACTTGAGCTCCTACAATGAGCAGTTCTTC | CASSGRWDLSSYNEQFF
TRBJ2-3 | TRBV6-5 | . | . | TGTGCCAGCAGTTACGCGCATTTCTCTAGCCCCGGTACGCAGTATTTT | CASSYAHFSSPGTQYF
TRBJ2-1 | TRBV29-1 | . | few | TGCAGCGTGAGGGGGGGAGGTTACAATGAGCAGTTCTTC | CSVRGGGYNEQFF
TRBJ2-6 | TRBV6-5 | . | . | TGTGCCAGCAGTCGACAGTCCTCTGGGGCCAACGTCCTGACTTTC | CASSRQSSGANVLTF
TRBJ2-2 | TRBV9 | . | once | TGTGCCAGCAGCGTACCCCTCCAGGGGTTGCACACCGGGGAGCTGTTTTTT | CASSVPLQGLHTGELFF
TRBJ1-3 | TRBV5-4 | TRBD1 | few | TGTGCCAGCAGCTCTCCAAGACAGGGCTCTGGAAACACCATATATTTT | CASSSPRQGSGNTIYF
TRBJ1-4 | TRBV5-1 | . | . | TGCGCCAGCAGCGTTATGGGGGCGTCGGAAAAACTGTTTTTT | CASSVMGASEKLFF
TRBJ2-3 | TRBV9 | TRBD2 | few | TGTGCCAGCAGCGTGCTGGGACTAGCGGGGTTTTCTAGCACAGATACGCAGTATTTT | CASSVLGLAGFSSTDTQYF
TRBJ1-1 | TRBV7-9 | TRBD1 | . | TGTGCCAGCAGCTCGGACAGGGCCTCGTTTGGTAGTGCCACTGAAGCTTTCTTT | CASSSDRASFGSATEAFF
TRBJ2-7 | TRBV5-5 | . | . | TGTGCCAGCAGCTGGACATTCTCCTACGAGCAGTACTTC | CASSWTFSYEQYF
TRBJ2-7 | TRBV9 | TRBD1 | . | TGTGCCAGCAGCGTAGCCTCCGGGACAGCGGATTACGAGCAGTACTTC | CASSVASGTADYEQYF
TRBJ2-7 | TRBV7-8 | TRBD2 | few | TGTGCCAGCAGCTTAACCCCGGGACTAGTAGACGAGCAGTACTTC | CASSLTPGLVDEQYF
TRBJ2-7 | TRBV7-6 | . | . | TGTGCCAGCAGCTTCGACAGATCCTACGAGCAGTACTTC | CASSFDRSYEQYF
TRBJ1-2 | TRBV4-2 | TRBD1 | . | TGTGCCAGCAGCCAAGAAGACAGGGGGTACTATGGCTACACCTTC | CASSQEDRGYYGYTF
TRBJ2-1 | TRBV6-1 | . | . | TGTGCCAGCAGTGAAGGGACTGTCTCCTACAATGAGCAGTTCTTC | CASSEGTVSYNEQFF
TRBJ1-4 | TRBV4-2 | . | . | TGTGCCAGCAGCCAAGACGTTGGAGCAACTAATGAAAAACTGTTTTTT | CASSQDVGATNEKLFF
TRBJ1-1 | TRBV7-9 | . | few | TGTGCCAGCAGCCTCACCGGCGGAAACACTGAAGCTTTCTTT | CASSLTGGNTEAFF
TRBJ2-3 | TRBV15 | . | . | TGTGCCACCAGCAGAGGAGACTTTCCGGCTCGTCGATCAGATACGCAGTATTTT | CATSRGDFPARRSDTQYF
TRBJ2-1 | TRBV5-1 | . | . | TGCGCCAGCAGCTTAGCCCCCAGCGGCGCGAGCTCCTACAATGAGCAGTTCTTC | CASSLAPSGASSYNEQFF
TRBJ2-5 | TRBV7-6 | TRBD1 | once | TGTGCCAGCAGCTTAGCACAGGGGGCGGTGGAGACCCAGTACTTC | CASSLAQGAVETQYF
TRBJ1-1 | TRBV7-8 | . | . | TGTGCCAGCAGCGGTCCGGGTTGGTCGAACACTGAAGCTTTCTTT | CASSGPGWSNTEAFF
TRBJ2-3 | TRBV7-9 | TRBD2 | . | TGTGCCAGCAGCTCGGGACTAGACATCGGAGATACGCAGTATTTT | CASSSGLDIGDTQYF
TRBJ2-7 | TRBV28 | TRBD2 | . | TGTGCCAGCAAAGAGGCGGGAGAATTCTACGAGCAGTACTTC | CASKEAGEFYEQYF
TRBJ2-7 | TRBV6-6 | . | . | TGTGCCAGCAGTTCAAGGGGTTACGAGCAGTACTTC | CASSSRGYEQYF
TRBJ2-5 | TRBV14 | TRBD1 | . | TGTGCCAGCAGCCTACGGGGACAGGAAGAGACCCAGTACTTC | CASSLRGQEETQYF
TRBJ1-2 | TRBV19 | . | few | TGTGCCAGTAGTCAGGGATCGCCAGATGGCTACACCTTC | CASSQGSPDGYTF
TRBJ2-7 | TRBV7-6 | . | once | TGTGCCAGCAGCTTAGGGGGACACGGGATCTACGAGCAGTACTTC | CASSLGGHGIYEQYF